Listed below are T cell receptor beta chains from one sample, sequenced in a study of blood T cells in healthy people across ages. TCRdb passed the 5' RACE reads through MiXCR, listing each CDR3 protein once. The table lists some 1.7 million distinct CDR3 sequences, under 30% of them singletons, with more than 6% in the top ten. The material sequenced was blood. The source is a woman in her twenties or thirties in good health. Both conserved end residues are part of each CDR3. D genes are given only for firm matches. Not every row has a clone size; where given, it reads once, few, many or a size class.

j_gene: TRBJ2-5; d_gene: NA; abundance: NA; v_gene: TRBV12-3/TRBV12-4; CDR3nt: TGTGCCAGCACTTTCGCCGGGCCCAGGGACTTC; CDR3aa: CASTFAGPRDF
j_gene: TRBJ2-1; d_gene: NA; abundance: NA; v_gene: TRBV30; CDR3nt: TGTGCCTGGAGCCGGAGGGGACAAGCTGGGTACAATGAGCAGTTCTTC; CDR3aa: CAWSRRGQAGYNEQFF
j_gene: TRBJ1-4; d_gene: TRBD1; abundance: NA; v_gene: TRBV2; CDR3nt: TGTGCCAGCAGTGAAGCGCCGCAGGGGGGTGAAAAACTGTTTTTT; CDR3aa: CASSEAPQGGEKLFF
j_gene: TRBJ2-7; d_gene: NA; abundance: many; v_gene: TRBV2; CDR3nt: TGTGCCAGCAGTGGAAAGGTAGGGGGACCCTACGAGCAGTACTTC; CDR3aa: CASSGKVGGPYEQYF
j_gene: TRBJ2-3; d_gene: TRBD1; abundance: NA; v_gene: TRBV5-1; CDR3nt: TGCGCCAGCAGCTTGTCTGTGGGACAGGGGAACACAGATACGCAGTATTTT; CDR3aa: CASSLSVGQGNTDTQYF
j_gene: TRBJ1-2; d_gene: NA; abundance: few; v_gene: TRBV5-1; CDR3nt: TGCGCCAGCAGCTTGGCCCACACCAAAAACTATGGCTACACCTTC; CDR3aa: CASSLAHTKNYGYTF
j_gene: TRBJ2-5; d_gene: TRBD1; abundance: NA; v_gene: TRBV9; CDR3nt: TGTGCCAGCAGCGCGGGACAGGGAACTCTAGAGACCCAGTACTTC; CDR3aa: CASSAGQGTLETQYF
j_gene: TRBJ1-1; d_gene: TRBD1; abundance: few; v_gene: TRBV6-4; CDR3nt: TGTGCCAGCAAAACCGGGACAGGGGACACTGAAGCTTTCTTT; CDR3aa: CASKTGTGDTEAFF
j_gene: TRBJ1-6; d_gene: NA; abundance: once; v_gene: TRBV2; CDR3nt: TGTGCCAGCAGATTGACAGCGAGTAATTCACCCCTCCACTTT; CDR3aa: CASRLTASNSPLHF
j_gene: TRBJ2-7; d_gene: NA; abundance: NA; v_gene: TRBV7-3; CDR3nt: TGTGCCAGCACTCCACAGGGAACTACCTACGAGCAGTACTTC; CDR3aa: CASTPQGTTYEQYF
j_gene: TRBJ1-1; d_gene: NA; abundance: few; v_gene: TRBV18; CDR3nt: TGTGCCAGCTCACAGGGGTTGGAGACTGAAGCTTTCTTT; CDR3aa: CASSQGLETEAFF
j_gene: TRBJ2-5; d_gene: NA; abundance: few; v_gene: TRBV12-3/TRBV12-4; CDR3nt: TGTGCCAGCAGTCAGCGCTCGGAAGGTGGGATACTCTACTTC; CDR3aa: CASSQRSEGGILYF
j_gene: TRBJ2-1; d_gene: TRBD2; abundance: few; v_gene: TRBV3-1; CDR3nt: TGTGCCAGCAGACGAGCGGGGGCACACCTCCACAATGAGCAGTTCTTC; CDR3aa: CASRRAGAHLHNEQFF
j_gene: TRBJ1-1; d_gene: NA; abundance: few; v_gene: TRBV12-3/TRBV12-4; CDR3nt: TGTGCCAGCAGTCCGGGGAGGCAGGGAAGGACTGAAGCTTTCTTT; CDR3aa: CASSPGRQGRTEAFF
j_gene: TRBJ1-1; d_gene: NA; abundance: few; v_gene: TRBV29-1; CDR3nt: TGCACCGCTCGCGCGAACACTGAAGCTTTCTTT; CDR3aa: CTARANTEAFF
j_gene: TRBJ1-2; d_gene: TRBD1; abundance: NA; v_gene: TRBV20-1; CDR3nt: TGCAGTGCTAGAGCGGACAGGGACGGCTACACCTTC; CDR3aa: CSARADRDGYTF
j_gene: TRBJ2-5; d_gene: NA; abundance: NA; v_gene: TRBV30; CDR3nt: TGTGCCTGGAGTCCTTCCCAGATAAGACTGCCTCAAGAGACCCAGTACTTC; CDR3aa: CAWSPSQIRLPQETQYF
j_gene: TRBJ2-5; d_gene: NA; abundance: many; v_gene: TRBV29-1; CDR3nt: TGCAGCGTTGTAAGTCGTGGTCAGACCCAGTACTTC; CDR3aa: CSVVSRGQTQYF
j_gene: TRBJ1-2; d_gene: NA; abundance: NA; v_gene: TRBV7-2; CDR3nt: TGTGCCAGCAGCCAAGACCGGAGTGGGTTTGACTACACCTTC; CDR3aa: CASSQDRSGFDYTF
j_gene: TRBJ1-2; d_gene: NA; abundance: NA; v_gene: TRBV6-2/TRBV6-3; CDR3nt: TGTGCCAGCAGTACGCCTTTTGGCACAGCTAACTATGGCTACACCTTC; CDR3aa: CASSTPFGTANYGYTF
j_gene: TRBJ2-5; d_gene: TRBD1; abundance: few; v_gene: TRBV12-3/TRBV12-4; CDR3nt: TGTGCCAGCAGTTTAGGAGGGACAGCCGCTCAAGAGACCCAGTACTTC; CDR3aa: CASSLGGTAAQETQYF
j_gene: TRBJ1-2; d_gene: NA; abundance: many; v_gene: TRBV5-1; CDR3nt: TGCGCCAGCAGCCCCCTGGCATCTATGGGCTATGGCTACACCTTC; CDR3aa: CASSPLASMGYGYTF
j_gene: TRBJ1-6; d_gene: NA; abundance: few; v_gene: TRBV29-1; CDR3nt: TGCAGCGTTGGGGGGGGCCCTGGGCCCCTCCACTTT; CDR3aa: CSVGGGPGPLHF
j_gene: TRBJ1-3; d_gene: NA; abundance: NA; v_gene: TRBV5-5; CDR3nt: TGTGCCAGCAGCTCCCAGGTCCAAGGGGGAAACACCATATATTTT; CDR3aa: CASSSQVQGGNTIYF
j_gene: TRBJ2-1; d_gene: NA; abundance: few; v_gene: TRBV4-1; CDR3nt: TGCGCCAGCAGCCACACCGGGACTCAAACTTACAATGAGCAGTTCTTC; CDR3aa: CASSHTGTQTYNEQFF
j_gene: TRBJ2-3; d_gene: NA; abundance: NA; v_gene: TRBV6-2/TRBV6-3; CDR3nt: TGTGCCAGCAGTGAGACCCTGGGGAGCACAGATACGCAGTATTTT; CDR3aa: CASSETLGSTDTQYF
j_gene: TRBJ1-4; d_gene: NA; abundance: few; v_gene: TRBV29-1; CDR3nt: TGCAGTGGTTATCTGACGGGGGGAAAACTGTTTTTT; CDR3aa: CSGYLTGGKLFF
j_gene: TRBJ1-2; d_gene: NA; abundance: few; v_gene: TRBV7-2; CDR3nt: TGTGCCAGCAGCTCCTACAGGGATTCGTATGGCTACACCTTC; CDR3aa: CASSSYRDSYGYTF
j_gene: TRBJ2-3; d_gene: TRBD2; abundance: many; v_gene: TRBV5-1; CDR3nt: TGCGCCAGCAGCTTGTGGATCGGGGGGAGCACAGATACGCAGTATTTT; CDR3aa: CASSLWIGGSTDTQYF
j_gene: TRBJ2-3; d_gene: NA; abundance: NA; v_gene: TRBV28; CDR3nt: TGTGCCAGCAGTTTGAGAGATGGAGATACGCAGTATTTT; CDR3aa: CASSLRDGDTQYF
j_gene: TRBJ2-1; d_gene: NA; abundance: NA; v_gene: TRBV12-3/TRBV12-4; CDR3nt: TGTGCCAGCAGTTTAAATGATAGTCCCACGGTACAGCAGTTCTTC; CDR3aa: CASSLNDSPTVQQFF
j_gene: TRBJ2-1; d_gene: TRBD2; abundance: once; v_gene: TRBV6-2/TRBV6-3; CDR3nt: TGTGCCAGCAGTTACACTTTAGCGGGAGTCGATGAGCAGTTCTTC; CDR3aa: CASSYTLAGVDEQFF
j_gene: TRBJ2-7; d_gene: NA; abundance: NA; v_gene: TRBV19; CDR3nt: TGTGCCAGTAGTGAGTTCGGGGGACCAAACTACTACGAGCAGTACTTC; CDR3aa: CASSEFGGPNYYEQYF
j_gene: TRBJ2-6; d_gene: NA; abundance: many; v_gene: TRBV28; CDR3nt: TGTGCCAGCACATTGTTCAGAAAACTCCCTCCTGGGGCCAACGTCCTGACTTTC; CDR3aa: CASTLFRKLPPGANVLTF
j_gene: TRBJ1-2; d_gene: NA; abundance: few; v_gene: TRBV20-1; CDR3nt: TGCAGTGCTCCATTAACCGGGCCCTATGGCTACACCTTC; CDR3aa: CSAPLTGPYGYTF
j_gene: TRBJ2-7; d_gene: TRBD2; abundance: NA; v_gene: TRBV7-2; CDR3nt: TGTGCCGGCAGCTTAGCAGGGAGGGCCTACGGGCAGTACTTC; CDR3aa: CAGSLAGRAYGQYF
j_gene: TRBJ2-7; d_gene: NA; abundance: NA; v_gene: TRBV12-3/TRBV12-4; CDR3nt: TGTGCCAGCAGTGGTGGCTTCCCCTACGAGCAGTACTTC; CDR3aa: CASSGGFPYEQYF
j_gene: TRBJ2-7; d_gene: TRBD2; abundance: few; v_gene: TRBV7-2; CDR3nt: TGTGCCAGCAGCTTAAGGGGCGGGAGTCAGGCCTACGAGCAGTACTTC; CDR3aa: CASSLRGGSQAYEQYF
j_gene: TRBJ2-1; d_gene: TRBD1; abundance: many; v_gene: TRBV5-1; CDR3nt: TGCGCCAGCAGCTTGGTACAGGGGGCGAACAATGAGCAGTTCTTC; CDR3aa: CASSLVQGANNEQFF
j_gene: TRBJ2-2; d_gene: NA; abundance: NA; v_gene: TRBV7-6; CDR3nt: TGTGCCAGCAGCTTGCAGGGGGGCCCGGCTGGGGAGCTGTTTTTT; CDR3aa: CASSLQGGPAGELFF
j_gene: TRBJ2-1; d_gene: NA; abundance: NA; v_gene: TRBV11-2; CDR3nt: TGTGCCAGCAGCTTAGCCGGGGGCTGGTACAATGAGCAGTTCTTC; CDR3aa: CASSLAGGWYNEQFF
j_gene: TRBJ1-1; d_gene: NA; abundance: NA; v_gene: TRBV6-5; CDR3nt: TGTGCCAGCAGCTTCGGACAATGGGCTTTCTTT; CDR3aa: CASSFGQWAFF
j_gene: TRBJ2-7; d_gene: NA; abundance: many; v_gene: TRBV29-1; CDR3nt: TGCAGCGTTGAAGATGTGTGGGAGCAGTACTTC; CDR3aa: CSVEDVWEQYF